The table lists the clone carrying this TCR beta chain with a count of one. Antigen: not known. The V gene's germline CDR1 is DFQATT and CDR2 SNEGSKA (reference sequence). This CDR3 is built from 14 residues. The V end was cut by 1 base, the J end by 0 bases, with 6 bases between. The record originates from a study of post-analysis software for immune sequencing data. Turning to the study itself: The cohort encompassed relapsing-remitting, secondary progressive and progressive-relapsing multiple sclerosis disease courses.

Study results and limitations: About 5 TRBV segments, including TRBV5-6, TRBV5-1 and TRBV20-1, were more frequent in patients than controls.

Unique-molecular-identifier-tagged TCR beta cDNA libraries were used. TCRdb redid the calling of the PCR reads with MiXCR, one entry per CDR3 protein. The data contain about 760,000 distinct CDR3 sequences, 30% of them seen just once; the ten biggest clones take up roughly 0.54%. The rearrangement links TRBV20-1 to TRBJ2-2; D unresolved. The TCR was taken from a girl under 18 with multiple sclerosis. The sample taken for sequencing was blood. CDR3 region: CSARAGSNTGELFF. CDR3 DNA sequence: TGCAGTGCTAGAGCCGGGTCGAACACCGGGGAGCTGTTTTTT.